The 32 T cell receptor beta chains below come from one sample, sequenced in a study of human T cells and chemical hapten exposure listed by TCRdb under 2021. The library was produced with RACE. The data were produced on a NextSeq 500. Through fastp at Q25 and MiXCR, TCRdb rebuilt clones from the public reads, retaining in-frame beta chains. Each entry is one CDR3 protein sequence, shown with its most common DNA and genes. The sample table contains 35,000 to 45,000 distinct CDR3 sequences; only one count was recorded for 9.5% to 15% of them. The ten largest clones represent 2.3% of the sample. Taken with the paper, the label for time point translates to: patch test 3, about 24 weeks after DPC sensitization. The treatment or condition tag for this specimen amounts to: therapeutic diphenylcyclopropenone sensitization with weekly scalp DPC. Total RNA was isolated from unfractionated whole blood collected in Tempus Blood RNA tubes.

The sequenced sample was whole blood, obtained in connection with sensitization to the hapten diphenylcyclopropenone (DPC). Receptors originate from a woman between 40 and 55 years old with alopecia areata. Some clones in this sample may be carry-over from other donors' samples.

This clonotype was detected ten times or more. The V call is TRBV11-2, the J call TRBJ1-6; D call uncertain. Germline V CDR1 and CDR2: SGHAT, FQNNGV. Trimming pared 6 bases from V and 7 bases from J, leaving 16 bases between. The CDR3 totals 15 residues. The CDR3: CASSLNRGSNSPLHF. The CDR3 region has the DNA TGTGCCAGCAGTCTTAATCGGGGTTCAAATTCACCCCTCCACTTT.

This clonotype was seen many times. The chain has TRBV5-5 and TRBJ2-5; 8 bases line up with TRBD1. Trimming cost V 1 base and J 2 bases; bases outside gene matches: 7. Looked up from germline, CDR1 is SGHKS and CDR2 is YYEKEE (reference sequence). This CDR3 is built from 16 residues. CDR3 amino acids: CASSLRDRGQQETQYF. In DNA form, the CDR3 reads TGTGCCAGCAGCTTGAGAGACAGGGGACAACAAGAGACCCAGTACTTC.

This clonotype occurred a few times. DNA for the CDR3: TGTGCCAGCAGGGCTAGCGGGGGGCCGAACACCGGGGAGCTGTTTTTT. Its translation is CASRASGGPNTGELFF. The chain joins TRBV7-2 to TRBJ2-2; 11 nucleotides agree with TRBD2. Trimming removed 6 bases from V and 0 bases from J; junction bases left unmatched: 3. The V gene's germline CDR1 is SGHTA and CDR2 FQGNSA. CDR3 length: 16 residues.

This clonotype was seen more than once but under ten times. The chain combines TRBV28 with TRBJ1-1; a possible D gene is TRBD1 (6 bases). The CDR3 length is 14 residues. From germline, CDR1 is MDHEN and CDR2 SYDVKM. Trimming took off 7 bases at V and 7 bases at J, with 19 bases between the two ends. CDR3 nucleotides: TGTGCCAGCACCCGGACAGCCCTCGTTGTTGAAGCTTTCTTT. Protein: CASTRTALVVEAFF.

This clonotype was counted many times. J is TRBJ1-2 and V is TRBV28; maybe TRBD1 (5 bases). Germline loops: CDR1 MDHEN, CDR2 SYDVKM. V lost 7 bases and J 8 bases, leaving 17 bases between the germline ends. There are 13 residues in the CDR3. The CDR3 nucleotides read TGTGCCAGCACCTCCCCCGGGGGTAGCGGCTACACCTTC. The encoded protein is CASTSPGGSGYTF.

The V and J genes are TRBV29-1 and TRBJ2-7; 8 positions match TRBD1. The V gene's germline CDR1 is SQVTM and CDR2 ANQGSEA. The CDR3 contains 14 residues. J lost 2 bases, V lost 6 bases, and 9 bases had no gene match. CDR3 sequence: CSVTPGQDPYEQYF. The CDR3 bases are TGCAGCGTCACCCCGGGACAGGACCCCTACGAGCAGTACTTC.

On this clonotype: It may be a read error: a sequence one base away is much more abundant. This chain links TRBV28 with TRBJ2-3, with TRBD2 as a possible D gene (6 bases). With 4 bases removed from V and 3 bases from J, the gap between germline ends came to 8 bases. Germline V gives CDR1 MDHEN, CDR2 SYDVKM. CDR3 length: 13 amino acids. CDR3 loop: CASSYGGTDTQYF. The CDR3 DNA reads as TGTGCCAGCAGTTATGGAGGGACAGATACGCAGTATTTT.

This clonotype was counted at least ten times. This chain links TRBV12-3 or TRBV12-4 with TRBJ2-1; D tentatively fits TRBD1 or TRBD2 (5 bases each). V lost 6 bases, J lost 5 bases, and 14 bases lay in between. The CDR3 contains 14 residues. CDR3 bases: TGTGCCAGCAGCGATGGGGGTTATAACAATGAGCAGTTCTTC. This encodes CASSDGGYNNEQFF.

CDR3 in DNA: TGCGCCAGCAGCTTTGAAGTTAAGAGCTCTGGGGCCAACGTCCTGACTTTC. Encoded protein: CASSFEVKSSGANVLTF. The chain joins TRBV5-1 to TRBJ2-6; D call uncertain. Germline values: CDR1 SGHRS, CDR2 YFSETQ. V was cut by 2 bases and J by 0 bases, with 12 bases left in between. The CDR3 length is 17 residues.

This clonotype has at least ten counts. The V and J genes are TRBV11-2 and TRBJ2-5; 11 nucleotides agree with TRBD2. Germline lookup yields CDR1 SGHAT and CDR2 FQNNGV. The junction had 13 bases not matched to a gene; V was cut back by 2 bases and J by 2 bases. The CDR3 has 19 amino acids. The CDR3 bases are TGTGCCAGCAGCTTACAGGGGGTTCCGGGACTAGCGGTACAAGAGACCCAGTACTTC. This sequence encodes CASSLQGVPGLAVQETQYF.

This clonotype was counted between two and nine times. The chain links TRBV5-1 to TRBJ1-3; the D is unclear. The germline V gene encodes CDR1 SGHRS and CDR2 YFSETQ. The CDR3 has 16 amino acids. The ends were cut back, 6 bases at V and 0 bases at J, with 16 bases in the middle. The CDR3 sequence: CASTPSGAYSGNTIYF. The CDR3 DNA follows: TGCGCCAGCACCCCGTCCGGCGCGTACTCTGGAAACACCATATATTTT.

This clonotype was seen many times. DNA of the CDR3: TGTGCCAGCAGCGACCCCCCTAGCGGGGCCTACGAGCAGTACTTC. Amino acid sequence: CASSDPPSGAYEQYF. V gene TRBV7-9 combines with J gene TRBJ2-7, with 9 bases matching TRBD2. Trimming took 5 bases from V and 2 from J; bases not matched to a gene: 7. This CDR3 spans 15 amino acids. Germline V lookup: CDR1 SEHNR, CDR2 FQNEAQ (reference sequence).

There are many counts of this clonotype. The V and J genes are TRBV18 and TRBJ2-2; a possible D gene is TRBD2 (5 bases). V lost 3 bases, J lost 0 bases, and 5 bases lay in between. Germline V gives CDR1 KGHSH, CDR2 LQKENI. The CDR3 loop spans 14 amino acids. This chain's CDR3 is CASSPSANTGELFF. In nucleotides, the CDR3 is TGTGCCAGCTCACCTAGCGCGAACACCGGGGAGCTGTTTTTT.

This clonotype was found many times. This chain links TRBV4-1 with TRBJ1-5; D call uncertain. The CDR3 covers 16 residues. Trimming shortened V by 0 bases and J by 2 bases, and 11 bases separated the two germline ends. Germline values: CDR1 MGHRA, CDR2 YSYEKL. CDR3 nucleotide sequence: TGCGCCAGCAGCCAAGATGGGCCCGGCGGCAATCAGCCCCAGCATTTT. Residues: CASSQDGPGGNQPQHF.

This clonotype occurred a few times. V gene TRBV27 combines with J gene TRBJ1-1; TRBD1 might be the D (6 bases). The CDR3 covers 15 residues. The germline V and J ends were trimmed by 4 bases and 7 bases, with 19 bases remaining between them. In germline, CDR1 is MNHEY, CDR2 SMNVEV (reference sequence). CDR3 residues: CASSSGTLRRGEAFF. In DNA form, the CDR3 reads TGTGCCAGCAGTTCCGGGACACTCCGACGAGGTGAAGCTTTCTTT.

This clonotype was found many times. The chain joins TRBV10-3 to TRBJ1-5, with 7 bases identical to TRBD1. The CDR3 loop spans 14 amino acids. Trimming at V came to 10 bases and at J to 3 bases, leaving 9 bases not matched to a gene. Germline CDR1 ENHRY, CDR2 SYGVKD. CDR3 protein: CATTGTANNQPQHF. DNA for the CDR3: TGTGCCACCACCGGGACAGCTAACAATCAGCCCCAGCATTTT.

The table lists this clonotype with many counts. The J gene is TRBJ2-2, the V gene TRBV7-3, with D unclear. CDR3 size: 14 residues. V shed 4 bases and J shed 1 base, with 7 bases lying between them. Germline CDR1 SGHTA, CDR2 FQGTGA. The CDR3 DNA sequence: TGTGCCAGCAGCTCGACGTTGAACACCGGGGAGCTGTTTTTT. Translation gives CASSSTLNTGELFF.

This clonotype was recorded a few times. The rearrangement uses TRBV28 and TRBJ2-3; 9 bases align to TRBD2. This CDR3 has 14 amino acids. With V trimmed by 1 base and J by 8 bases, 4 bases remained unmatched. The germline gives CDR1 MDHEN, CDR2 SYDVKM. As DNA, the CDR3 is TGTGCCAGCAGTTTATTGGCGGGAGGGCTTACGCAGTATTTT. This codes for CASSLLAGGLTQYF.

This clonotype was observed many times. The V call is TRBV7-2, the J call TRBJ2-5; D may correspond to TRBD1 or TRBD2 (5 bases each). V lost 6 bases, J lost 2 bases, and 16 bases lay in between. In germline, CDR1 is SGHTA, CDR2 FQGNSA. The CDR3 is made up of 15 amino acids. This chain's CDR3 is CASRPTRDHQETQYF. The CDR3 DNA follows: TGTGCCAGCAGGCCAACCAGGGACCATCAAGAGACCCAGTACTTC.

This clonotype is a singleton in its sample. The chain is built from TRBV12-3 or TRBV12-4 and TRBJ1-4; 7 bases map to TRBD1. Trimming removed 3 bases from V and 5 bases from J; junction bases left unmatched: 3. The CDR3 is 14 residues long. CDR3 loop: CASSLQGENEKLFF. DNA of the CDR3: TGTGCCAGCAGTTTGCAGGGGGAGAATGAAAAACTGTTTTTT.

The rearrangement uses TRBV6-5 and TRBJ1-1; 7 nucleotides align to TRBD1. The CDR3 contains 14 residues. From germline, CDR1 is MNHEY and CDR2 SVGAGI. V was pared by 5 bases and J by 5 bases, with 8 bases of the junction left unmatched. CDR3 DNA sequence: TGTGCCAGCAGTCCCGACAGGGCTGGAACTGAAGCTTTCTTT. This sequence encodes CASSPDRAGTEAFF.

The CDR3 region is CAISEPYTGSGNTIYF. In DNA, the CDR3 is TGTGCCATCAGTGAGCCCTACACAGGGTCTGGAAACACCATATATTTT. The chain carries TRBV10-3 and TRBJ1-3; TRBD1 is a possible D gene (6 bases). Germline V gene lookup returns CDR1 ENHRY and CDR2 SYGVKD. This CDR3 spans 16 amino acids. V was shortened by 2 bases and J by 1 base, with 12 bases between the two germline ends.

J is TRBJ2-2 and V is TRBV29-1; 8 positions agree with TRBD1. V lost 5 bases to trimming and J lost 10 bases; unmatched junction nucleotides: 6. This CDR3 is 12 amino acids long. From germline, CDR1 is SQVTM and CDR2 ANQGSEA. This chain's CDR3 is CSVRTGKMELFF. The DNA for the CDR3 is TGCAGCGTTCGGACAGGGAAGATGGAGCTGTTTTTT.

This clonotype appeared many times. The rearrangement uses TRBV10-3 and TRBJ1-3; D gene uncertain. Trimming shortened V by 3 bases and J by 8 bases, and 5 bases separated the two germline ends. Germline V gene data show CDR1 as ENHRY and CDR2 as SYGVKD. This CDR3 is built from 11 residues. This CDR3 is CAISDQDTIYF. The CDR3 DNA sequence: TGTGCCATCAGTGATCAAGACACCATATATTTT.

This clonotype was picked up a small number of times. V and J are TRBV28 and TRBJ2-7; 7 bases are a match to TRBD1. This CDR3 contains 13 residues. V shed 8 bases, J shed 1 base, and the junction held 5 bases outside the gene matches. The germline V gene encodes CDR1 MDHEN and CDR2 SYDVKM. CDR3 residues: CASERTGSYEQYF. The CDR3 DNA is TGTGCCAGCGAACGGACAGGTTCCTACGAGCAGTACTTC.

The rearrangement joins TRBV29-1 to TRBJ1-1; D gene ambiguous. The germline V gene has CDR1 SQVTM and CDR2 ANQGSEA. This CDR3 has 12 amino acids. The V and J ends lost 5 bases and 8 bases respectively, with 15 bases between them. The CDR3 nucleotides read TGCAGCGTTAGGGTTGTCTCGGAGGAAGCTTTCTTT. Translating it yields CSVRVVSEEAFF.

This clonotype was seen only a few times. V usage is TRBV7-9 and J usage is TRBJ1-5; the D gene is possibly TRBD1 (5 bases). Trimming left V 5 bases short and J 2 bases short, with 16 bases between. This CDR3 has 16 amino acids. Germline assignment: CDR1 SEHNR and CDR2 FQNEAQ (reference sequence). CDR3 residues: CASSQDRSDGNQPQHF. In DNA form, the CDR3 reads TGTGCCAGCAGCCAAGACAGATCCGATGGCAATCAGCCCCAGCATTTT.

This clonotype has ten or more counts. This CDR3 reads CASSQESYYGYTF. DNA of the CDR3: TGCGCCAGCAGCCAAGAGTCCTACTATGGCTACACCTTC. V usage is TRBV4-1 and J usage is TRBJ1-2, with D hard to call. The CDR3 has 13 residues. Germline CDR1 reads MGHRA; CDR2 reads YSYEKL. Deletions cut 0 bases from V and 3 bases from J, with 5 bases between.

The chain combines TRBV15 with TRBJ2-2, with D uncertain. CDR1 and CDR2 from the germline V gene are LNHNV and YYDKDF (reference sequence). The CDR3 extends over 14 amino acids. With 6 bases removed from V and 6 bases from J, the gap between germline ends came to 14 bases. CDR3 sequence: CATRPLLDAGELFF. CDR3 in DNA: TGTGCCACCAGGCCCCTCCTCGACGCCGGGGAGCTGTTTTTT.

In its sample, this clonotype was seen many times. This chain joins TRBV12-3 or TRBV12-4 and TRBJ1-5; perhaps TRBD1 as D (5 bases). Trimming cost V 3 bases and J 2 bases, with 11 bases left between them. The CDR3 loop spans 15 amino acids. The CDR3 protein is CASSLSGGRNQPQHF. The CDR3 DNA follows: TGTGCCAGCAGTTTGTCTGGGGGACGCAATCAGCCCCAGCATTTT.

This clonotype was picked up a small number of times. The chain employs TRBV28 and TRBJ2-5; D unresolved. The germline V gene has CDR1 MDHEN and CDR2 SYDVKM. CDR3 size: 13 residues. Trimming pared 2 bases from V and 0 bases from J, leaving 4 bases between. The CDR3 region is CASSLGHQETQYF. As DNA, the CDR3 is TGTGCCAGCAGTTTAGGGCACCAAGAGACCCAGTACTTC.

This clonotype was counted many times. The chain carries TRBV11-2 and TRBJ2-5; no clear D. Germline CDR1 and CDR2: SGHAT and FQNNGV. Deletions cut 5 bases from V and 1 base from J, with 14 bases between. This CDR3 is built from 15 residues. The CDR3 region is CASSLSSGSQETQYF. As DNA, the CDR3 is TGTGCCAGCAGCCTTAGCTCAGGCTCCCAAGAGACCCAGTACTTC. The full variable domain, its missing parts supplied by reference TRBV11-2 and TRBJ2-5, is EAGVAQSPRYKIIEKRQSVAFWCNPISGHATLYWYQQILGQGPKLLIQFQNNGVVDDSQLPKDRFSAERLKGVDSTLKIQPAKLEDSAVYLCASSLSSGSQETQYFGPGTRLLVL.